These 24 T cell receptor beta chains share one sample of origin, sequenced in a study of immune evolution from preneoplasia to lung adenocarcinoma (dated by TCRdb to about 2021). Library construction relied on the immunoSEQ multiplex PCR assay. TCRdb mirrors the immuneACCESS table, restricted to in-frame sequences. Some clones are absent from its copies; in checked studies, under half trace to an unresolved V gene, and the reason for the others is unknown. This sample comprises approximately 8,600 clones, over 80% of them detected only once. About 8% of the sample belongs to the ten largest clones. Sequenced: FFPE minimally invasive lung adenocarcinoma tissue. In the paper's terms, the cell subset or site label means: micro-invasive lung adenocarcinoma (MIA). Receptors originate from a donor of 70 years or more with lung adenocarcinoma.

J is TRBJ2-1 and V is TRBV28; perhaps TRBD1 as D (6 bases). The length of the CDR3 is 13 residues. Germline CDR1 MDHEN, CDR2 SYDVKM. The ends were cut back, 5 bases at V and 6 bases at J, with 11 bases in the middle. For the CDR3, the DNA is TGTGCCAGCAGTCCCGGACAGTCCAATGAGCAGTTCTTC. Its translation: CASSPGQSNEQFF. The full variable domain, its missing parts supplied by reference TRBV28 and TRBJ2-1, is DVKVTQSSRYLVKRTGEKVFLECVQDMDHENMFWYRQDPGLGLRLIYFSYDVKMKEKGDIPEGYSVSREKKERFSLILESASTNQTSMYLCASSPGQSNEQFFGPGTRLTVL.

The chain recombines TRBV7-6 with TRBJ1-3; a weak D match, TRBD1 (5 bases). Germline V lookup: CDR1 SGHVS, CDR2 FNYEAQ. Trimming took 6 bases from V and 7 from J, leaving 19 bases between them. The CDR3 has 15 residues. DNA for the CDR3: TGTGCCAGCAGGGGGGTCGAACAGTCAGAGAACACCATATATTTT. It translates to CASRGVEQSENTIYF.

The chain has TRBV5-1 and TRBJ2-1; 9 bases match TRBD2. There are 16 residues in the CDR3. V lost 2 bases to trimming and J lost 0 bases; unmatched junction nucleotides: 3. Germline V lookup: CDR1 SGHRS, CDR2 YFSETQ. CDR3 nucleotides: TGCGCCAGCAGCTTAATTAGCGGGAGCTCCTACAATGAGCAGTTCTTC. Its translation: CASSLISGSSYNEQFF.

The V call is TRBV21-1, the J call TRBJ2-7; the DNA was not used to check the table's D call, TRBD2. TRBV21-1 is described as a pseudogene. The CDR3 extends over 17 amino acids. The CDR3 region is CASSKGGPGWGSYEQYF. DNA of the CDR3: TGTGCCAGCAGCAAAGGAGGCCCGGGGTGGGGCTCCTACGAGCAGTACTTC.

The chain uses TRBV5-1 and TRBJ1-1, with 9 bases aligning to TRBD1. CDR1 is SGHRS, CDR2 YFSETQ, per germline. There are 14 residues in the CDR3. J gave up 6 bases and V 3 bases, and 6 bases lay outside the gene matches. The CDR3 is CASSSGQGVSEAFF. CDR3 sequence (DNA): TGCGCCAGCAGCTCGGGACAGGGTGTTTCTGAAGCTTTCTTT.

The chain is built from TRBV27 and TRBJ1-6; 7 nucleotides match TRBD1. This CDR3 spans 14 amino acids. In germline, CDR1 is MNHEY, CDR2 SMNVEV (reference sequence). V was clipped by 9 bases and J by 2 bases; unmatched bases: 4. The CDR3: CASRDSPYNSPLHF. The DNA for the CDR3 is TGTGCCAGTCGGGACAGCCCCTATAATTCACCCCTCCACTTT.

The rearrangement links TRBV30 to TRBJ1-1, with D perhaps TRBD1 (5 bases). CDR1 and CDR2 from the germline V gene are GTSNPN and SVGIG (reference sequence). Trimming removed 5 bases from V and 5 bases from J, with 18 bases in between. The CDR3 totals 14 residues. The CDR3 loop is CAWASGGARTEAFF. CDR3 sequence (DNA): TGTGCCTGGGCCTCGGGAGGGGCCCGGACTGAAGCTTTCTTT.

This clone was picked up one time. V gene TRBV4-1 combines with J gene TRBJ1-5, with D perhaps TRBD1 (6 bases). This CDR3 has 18 amino acids. Trimming shortened V by 2 bases and J by 1 base, and 18 bases separated the two germline ends. Germline CDR1 reads MGHRA; CDR2 reads YSYEKL. The CDR3 spells CASSQRGGAGYSNQPQHF. Written as DNA, the CDR3 is TGCGCCAGCAGCCAACGGGGGGGCGCGGGTTACAGCAATCAGCCCCAGCATTTT.

The gene calls are TRBV10-3 and TRBJ2-2; possible D gene TRBD1, 5 bases. The CDR3 runs 15 residues. Germline lookup yields CDR1 ENHRY and CDR2 SYGVKD. V lost 0 bases, J lost 5 bases, and 10 bases lay in between. In DNA, the CDR3 is TGTGCCATCAGTGAGTCGACAGCCGCTACCGGGGAGCTGTTTTTT. Its translation is CAISESTAATGELFF.

The chain couples TRBV11-3 to TRBJ2-1; 8 nucleotides align to TRBD2. The V gene end was trimmed by 5 bases and the J gene end by 0 bases; junction bases not matched to a gene: 3. Looked up from germline, CDR1 is SGHNT and CDR2 is YENEEA. The CDR3 length is 15 residues. The CDR3 sequence is CASSPGGSSYNEQFF. The DNA for the CDR3 is TGTGCCAGCAGCCCGGGAGGGAGCTCCTACAATGAGCAGTTCTTC.

V and J are TRBV30 and TRBJ2-3, with no clear D. The CDR3 spans 15 residues. The V and J ends lost 4 bases and 9 bases respectively, with 23 bases between them. CDR1 and CDR2 from the germline V gene are GTSNPN and SVGIG (reference sequence). Here the CDR3 reads CAWNLMGTATLTQYF. CDR3 coding DNA: TGTGCCTGGAACCTTATGGGTACCGCCACCTTGACGCAGTATTTT.

The rearrangement links TRBV27 to TRBJ2-3, with 9 bases aligning to TRBD1. Germline CDR1 is MNHEY and CDR2 is SMNVEV (reference sequence). Trimming removed 6 bases from V and 5 bases from J; junction bases left unmatched: 12. This CDR3 is 16 amino acids long. The CDR3: CASSRLSGTGKDTQYF. DNA of the CDR3: TGTGCCAGCAGCCGATTGTCCGGGACAGGGAAAGATACGCAGTATTTT.

This chain connects TRBV10-3 to TRBJ2-5; D ambiguous. CDR3 length: 16 residues. The germline gives CDR1 ENHRY, CDR2 SYGVKD. V lost 0 bases, J lost 5 bases, and 16 bases lay in between. CDR3 in DNA: TGTGCCATCAGTGAGTCGGTAACCCTAGGGCAGGAGACCCAGTACTTC. Translation: CAISESVTLGQETQYF.

The rearrangement links TRBV7-3 to TRBJ2-2; D is ambiguous. Trimming left V 2 bases short and J 4 bases short, with 8 bases between. The length of the CDR3 is 14 residues. Germline V gives CDR1 SGHTA, CDR2 FQGTGA. This chain's CDR3 is CASSLFAATGELFF. CDR3 nucleotides: TGTGCCAGCAGCTTATTCGCGGCCACCGGGGAGCTGTTTTTT.

The table lists this clone with a count of one. V and J are TRBV6-4 and TRBJ1-1, with 8 bases aligning to TRBD1. The CDR3 totals 20 residues. In germline, CDR1 is MRHNA, CDR2 SNTAGT. Trimming took 0 bases from V and 5 from J; bases not matched to a gene: 20. In DNA form, the CDR3 reads TGTGCCAGCAGTGACTCGAATGTTCTACCGGGGCAGGGGGCAGGGACTGAAGCTTTCTTT. This gives the protein CASSDSNVLPGQGAGTEAFF.

The rearrangement links TRBV30 to TRBJ2-4, with D unclear. V was cut by 5 bases and J by 8 bases, with 10 bases left in between. The CDR3 spans 11 residues. Germline-derived CDR1 and CDR2 are GTSNPN and SVGIG (reference sequence). The CDR3 bases are TGTGCCTGGGGCACCGGGTACATTCAGTACTTC. Translated: CAWGTGYIQYF.

The chain couples TRBV7-6 to TRBJ1-3; 8 bases match TRBD1. The CDR3 is made up of 15 amino acids. J was trimmed by 0 bases and V by 4 bases; bases with no gene match: 2. Germline V gene sequence: CDR1 SGHVS, CDR2 FNYEAQ. The CDR3 DNA follows: TGTGCCAGCAGCTCTCAGGGGGCCTCTGGAAACACCATATATTTT. Translated, it gives CASSSQGASGNTIYF.

The chain is built from TRBV5-4 and TRBJ1-3, with a tentative D call TRBD1 (6 bases). This CDR3 comprises 15 residues. The V end lost 1 base, the J end lost 4 bases, and 12 bases lay between the germline ends. Germline CDR1 SGHNT, CDR2 YYREEE (reference sequence). The CDR3 DNA sequence: TGTGCCAGCAGCTTGACGGGGGCTTCGGGAAACACCATATATTTT. Its protein is CASSLTGASGNTIYF.

The chain combines TRBV6-1 with TRBJ2-7, with 8 bases identical to TRBD2. CDR1 is MNHNS and CDR2 is SASEGT in the germline V gene. Trimming at V came to 4 bases and at J to 7 bases, leaving 9 bases not matched to a gene. The CDR3 runs to 14 residues. In nucleotides, the CDR3 is TGTGCCAGCAGTGGACTAGCGCTAGAAAAGGAGCAGTACTTC. This codes for CASSGLALEKEQYF.

This clone was seen a handful of times. V and J are TRBV28 and TRBJ2-5; 7 positions agree with TRBD2. This CDR3 spans 15 amino acids. Trimming cost V 7 bases and J 3 bases; bases outside gene matches: 11. Germline V CDR1 and CDR2: MDHEN, SYDVKM. The CDR3 spells CASISDGEGEETQYF. The CDR3 DNA sequence: TGTGCCAGCATCTCGGACGGGGAGGGAGAAGAGACCCAGTACTTC.

This chain connects TRBV5-6 to TRBJ1-4; 7 bases fit TRBD1. This CDR3 is built from 14 residues. Looked up from germline, CDR1 is SGHDT and CDR2 is YYEEEE. Trimming cost V 3 bases and J 7 bases; bases outside gene matches: 6. The CDR3 spells CASSSDRAGEKLFF. In DNA form, the CDR3 reads TGTGCCAGCAGCTCAGACAGGGCTGGTGAAAAACTGTTTTTT.

The chain combines TRBV9 with TRBJ2-1; 11 positions match TRBD2. Trimming cost V 0 bases and J 6 bases; bases outside gene matches: 8. Germline lookup yields CDR1 SGDLS and CDR2 YYNGEE. There are 17 residues in the CDR3. CDR3 in DNA: TGTGCCAGCAGCGTAGCCCCTCCGGGACTAGCGGCCAATGAGCAGTTCTTC. Translation gives CASSVAPPGLAANEQFF.

The rearrangement links TRBV18 to TRBJ2-1, with 15 bases aligning to TRBD2. Germline V gene data show CDR1 as KGHSH and CDR2 as LQKENI. The CDR3 is 17 amino acids. V shed 4 bases, J shed 3 bases, and the junction held 4 bases outside the gene matches. The CDR3, as DNA: TGTGCCAGCTCACTGGGGACTAGCGGGAGGAACTACAATGAGCAGTTCTTC. It is translated as CASSLGTSGRNYNEQFF.

This clone was detected a few times. V is TRBV9 and J is TRBJ2-2; 9 bases map to TRBD1. This CDR3 contains 15 residues. Germline V lookup: CDR1 SGDLS, CDR2 YYNGEE. Losses at the gene ends were 4 bases for V and 7 bases for J; bases not matched to a gene: 8. This CDR3 reads CASSPRTGAGGELFF. For the CDR3, the DNA is TGTGCCAGCAGCCCCCGGACAGGGGCAGGCGGGGAGCTGTTTTTT.